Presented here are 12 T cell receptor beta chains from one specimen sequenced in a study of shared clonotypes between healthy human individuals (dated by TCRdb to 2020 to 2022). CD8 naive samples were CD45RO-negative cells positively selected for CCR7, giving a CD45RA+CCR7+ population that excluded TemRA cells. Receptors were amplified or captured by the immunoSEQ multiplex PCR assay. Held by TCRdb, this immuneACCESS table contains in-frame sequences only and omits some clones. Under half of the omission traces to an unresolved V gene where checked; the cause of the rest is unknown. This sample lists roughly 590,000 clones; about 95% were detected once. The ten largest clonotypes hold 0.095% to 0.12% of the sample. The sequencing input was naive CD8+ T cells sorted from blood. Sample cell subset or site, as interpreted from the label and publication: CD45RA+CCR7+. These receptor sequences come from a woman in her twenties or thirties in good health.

CDR3 sequence: CASSQDPSELYYTF. The CDR3 DNA reads as TGTGCCAGCAGCCAAGATCCTTCAGAGTTATACTACACCTTC. The chain joins TRBV14 to TRBJ1-2; D is unclear. The germline gives CDR1 SGHDN, CDR2 FVKESK. The V gene lost 0 bases and the J gene lost 10 bases, with 15 bases spanning the gap. The CDR3 is 14 residues long. Supplemented by reference TRBV14 and TRBJ1-2, the full variable domain reads EAGVTQFPSHSVIEKGQTVTLRCDPISGHDNLYWYRRVMGKEIKFLLHFVKESKQDESGMPNNRFLAERTGGTYSTLKVQPAELEDSGVYFCASSQDPSELYYTFGSGTRLTVV.

CDR3 in DNA: TGTGCCAGCAGTTCGATTGAGACCGGGGAGCTGTTTTTT. It is translated as CASSSIETGELFF. The J gene is TRBJ2-2, the V gene TRBV6-5; D not resolved. The CDR3 spans 13 residues. The V and J ends lost 4 bases and 5 bases respectively, with 8 bases between them. The germline V gene encodes CDR1 MNHEY and CDR2 SVGAGI.

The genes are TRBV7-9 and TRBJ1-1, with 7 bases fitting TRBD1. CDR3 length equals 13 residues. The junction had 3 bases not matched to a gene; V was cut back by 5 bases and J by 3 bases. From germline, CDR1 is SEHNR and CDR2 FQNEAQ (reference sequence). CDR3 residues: CASSTGQDTEAFF. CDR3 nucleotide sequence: TGTGCCAGCAGCACCGGACAGGACACTGAAGCTTTCTTT.

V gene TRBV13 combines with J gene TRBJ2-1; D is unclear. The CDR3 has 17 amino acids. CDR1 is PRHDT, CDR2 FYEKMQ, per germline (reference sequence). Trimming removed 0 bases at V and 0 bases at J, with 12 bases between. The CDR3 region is CASSLGARLTSYNEQFF. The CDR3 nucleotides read TGTGCCAGCAGCTTAGGAGCCCGTCTTACCTCCTACAATGAGCAGTTCTTC.

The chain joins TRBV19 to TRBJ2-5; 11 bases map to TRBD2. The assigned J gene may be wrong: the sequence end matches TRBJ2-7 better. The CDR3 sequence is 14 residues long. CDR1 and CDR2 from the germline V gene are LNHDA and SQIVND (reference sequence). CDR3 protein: CASSITSGSGEQYF. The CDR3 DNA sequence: TGTGCCAGTAGTATCACTAGCGGGAGCGGCGAGCAGTACTTC.

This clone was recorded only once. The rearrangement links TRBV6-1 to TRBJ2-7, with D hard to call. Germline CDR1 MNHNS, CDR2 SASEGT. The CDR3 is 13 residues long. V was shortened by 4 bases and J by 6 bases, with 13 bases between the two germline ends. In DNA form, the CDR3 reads TGTGCCAGCAGTGCTTTAAACTGGGTCGAGCAGTACTTC. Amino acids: CASSALNWVEQYF.

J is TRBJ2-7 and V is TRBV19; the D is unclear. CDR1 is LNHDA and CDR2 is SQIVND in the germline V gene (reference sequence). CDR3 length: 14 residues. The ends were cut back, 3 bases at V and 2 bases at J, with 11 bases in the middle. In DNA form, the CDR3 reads TGTGCCAGTAGTATCCGGCGCGCTCCCTACGAGCAGTACTTC. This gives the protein CASSIRRAPYEQYF.

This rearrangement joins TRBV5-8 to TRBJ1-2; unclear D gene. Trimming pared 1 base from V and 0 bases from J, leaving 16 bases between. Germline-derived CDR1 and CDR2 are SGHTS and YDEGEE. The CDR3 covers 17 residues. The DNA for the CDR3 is TGTGCCAGCAGCTTGCCCCGGGCCAAACAAGCTAACTATGGCTACACCTTC. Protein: CASSLPRAKQANYGYTF. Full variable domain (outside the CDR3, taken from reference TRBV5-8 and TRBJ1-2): EAGVTQSPTHLIKTRGQQATLRCSPISGHTSVYWYQQALGLGLQFLLWYDEGEERNRGNFPPRFSGRQFPNYSSELNVNALELEDSALYLCASSLPRAKQANYGYTFGSGTRLTVV.

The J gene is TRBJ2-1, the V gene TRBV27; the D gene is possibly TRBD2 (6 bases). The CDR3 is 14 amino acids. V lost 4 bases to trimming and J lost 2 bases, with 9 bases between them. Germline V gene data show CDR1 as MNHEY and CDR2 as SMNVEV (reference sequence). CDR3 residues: CASSSAGTYNEQFF. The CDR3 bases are TGTGCCAGCAGTTCAGCGGGTACCTACAATGAGCAGTTCTTC.

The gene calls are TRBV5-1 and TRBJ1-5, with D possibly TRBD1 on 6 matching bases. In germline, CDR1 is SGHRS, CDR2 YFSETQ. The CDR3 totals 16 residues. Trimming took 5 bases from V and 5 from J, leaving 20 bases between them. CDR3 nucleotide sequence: TGCGCCAGCAGTCTTGGGTTGGGGGGCCTCGATCAGCCCCAGCATTTT. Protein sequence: CASSLGLGGLDQPQHF.

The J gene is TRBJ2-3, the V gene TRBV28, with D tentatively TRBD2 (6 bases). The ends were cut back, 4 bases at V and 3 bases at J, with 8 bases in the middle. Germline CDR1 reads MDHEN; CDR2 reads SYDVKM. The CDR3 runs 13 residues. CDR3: CASSSAGTDTQYF. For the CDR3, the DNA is TGTGCCAGCAGTTCGGCGGGAACAGATACGCAGTATTTT. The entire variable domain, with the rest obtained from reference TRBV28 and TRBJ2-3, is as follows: DVKVTQSSRYLVKRTGEKVFLECVQDMDHENMFWYRQDPGLGLRLIYFSYDVKMKEKGDIPEGYSVSREKKERFSLILESASTNQTSMYLCASSSAGTDTQYFGPGTRLTVL.

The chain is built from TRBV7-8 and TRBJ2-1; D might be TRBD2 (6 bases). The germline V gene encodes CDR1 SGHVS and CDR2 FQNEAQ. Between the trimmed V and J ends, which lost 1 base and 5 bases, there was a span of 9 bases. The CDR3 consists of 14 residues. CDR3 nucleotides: TGTGCCAGCAGCTTAGAGGGACTCCACAATGAGCAGTTCTTC. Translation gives CASSLEGLHNEQFF.